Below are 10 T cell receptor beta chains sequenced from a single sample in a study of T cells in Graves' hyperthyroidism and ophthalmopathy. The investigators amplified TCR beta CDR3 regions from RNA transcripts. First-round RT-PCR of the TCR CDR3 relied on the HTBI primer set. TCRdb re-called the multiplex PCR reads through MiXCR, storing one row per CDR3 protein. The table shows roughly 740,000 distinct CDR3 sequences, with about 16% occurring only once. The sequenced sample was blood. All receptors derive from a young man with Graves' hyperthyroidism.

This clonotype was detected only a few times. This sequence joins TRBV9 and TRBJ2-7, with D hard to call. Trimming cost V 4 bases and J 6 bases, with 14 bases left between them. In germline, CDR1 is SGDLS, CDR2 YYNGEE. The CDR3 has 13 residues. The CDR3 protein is CASSSEYFSEQYF. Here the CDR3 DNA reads TGTGCCAGCAGCTCCGAGTATTTCTCCGAGCAGTACTTC. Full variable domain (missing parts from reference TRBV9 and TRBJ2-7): DSGVTQTPKHLITATGQRVTLRCSPRSGDLSVYWYQQSLDQGLQFLIQYYNGEERAKGNILERFSAQQFPDLHSELNLSSLELGDSALYFCASSSEYFSEQYFGPGTRLTVT.

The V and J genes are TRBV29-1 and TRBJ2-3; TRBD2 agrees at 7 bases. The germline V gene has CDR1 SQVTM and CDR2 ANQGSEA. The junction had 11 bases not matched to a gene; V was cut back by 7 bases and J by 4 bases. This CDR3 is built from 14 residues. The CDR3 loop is CSGREGLRADTQYF. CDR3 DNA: TGCAGCGGTAGGGAGGGACTAAGGGCAGATACGCAGTATTTT.

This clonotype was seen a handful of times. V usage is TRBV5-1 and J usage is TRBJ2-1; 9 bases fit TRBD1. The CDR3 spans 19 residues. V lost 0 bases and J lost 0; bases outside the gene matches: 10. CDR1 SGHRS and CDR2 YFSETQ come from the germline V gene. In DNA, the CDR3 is TGCGCCAGCAGCTTGGCCGGTGGGACAGGGTCGGGCTCCTACAATGAGCAGTTCTTC. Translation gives CASSLAGGTGSGSYNEQFF.

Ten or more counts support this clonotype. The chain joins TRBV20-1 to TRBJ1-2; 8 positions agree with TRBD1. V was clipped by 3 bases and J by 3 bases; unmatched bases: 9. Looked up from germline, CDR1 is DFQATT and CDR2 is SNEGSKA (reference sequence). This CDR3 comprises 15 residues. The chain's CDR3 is CSASPSTGVDYGYTF. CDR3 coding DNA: TGCAGTGCTAGTCCCTCGACAGGGGTCGACTATGGCTACACCTTC.

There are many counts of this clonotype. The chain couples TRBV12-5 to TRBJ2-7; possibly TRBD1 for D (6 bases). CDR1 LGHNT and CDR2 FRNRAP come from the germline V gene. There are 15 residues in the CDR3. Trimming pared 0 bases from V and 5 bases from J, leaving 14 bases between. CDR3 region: CASGLVVQGSHEQYF. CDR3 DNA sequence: TGTGCTAGTGGTTTGGTTGTGCAGGGGTCGCACGAGCAGTACTTC.

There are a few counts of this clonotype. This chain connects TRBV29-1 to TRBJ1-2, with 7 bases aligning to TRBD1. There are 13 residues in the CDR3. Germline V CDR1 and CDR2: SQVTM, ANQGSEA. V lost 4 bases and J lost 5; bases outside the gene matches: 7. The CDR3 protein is CSVVLQGKYGYTF. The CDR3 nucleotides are TGCAGCGTTGTGTTACAGGGGAAGTATGGCTACACCTTC.

CDR3 DNA: TGTGCCAGCAGTAGTGGGGGCGCGGTCACTGAAGCTTTCTTT. Translation gives CASSSGGAVTEAFF. The genes are TRBV27 and TRBJ1-1; maybe TRBD1 (6 bases). Per germline, CDR1 MNHEY and CDR2 SMNVEV (reference sequence). Trimming took off 5 bases at V and 4 bases at J, with 14 bases between the two ends. The CDR3 covers 14 residues.

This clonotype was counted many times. The CDR3: CASSFEAGGETQYF. The CDR3 DNA reads as TGTGCCAGCAGCTTCGAAGCGGGAGGAGAGACCCAGTACTTC. The rearrangement joins TRBV7-9 to TRBJ2-5; TRBD2 aligns across 9 bases. This CDR3 comprises 14 residues. V gave up 3 bases and J gave up 4 bases; unmatched junction bases: 3. The V gene's germline CDR1 is SEHNR and CDR2 FQNEAQ (reference sequence).

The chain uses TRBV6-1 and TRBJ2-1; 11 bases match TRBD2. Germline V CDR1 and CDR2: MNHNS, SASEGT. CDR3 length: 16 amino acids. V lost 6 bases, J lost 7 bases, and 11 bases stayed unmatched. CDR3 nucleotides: TGTGCCAGCAGCAAAATACTAGCGGGAGTTAAAAATGAGCAGTTCTTC. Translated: CASSKILAGVKNEQFF.

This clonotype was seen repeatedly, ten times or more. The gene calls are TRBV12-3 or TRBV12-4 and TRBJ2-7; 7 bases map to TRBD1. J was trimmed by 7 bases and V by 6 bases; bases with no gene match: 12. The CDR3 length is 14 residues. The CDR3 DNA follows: TGTGCCAGCAGCTACCGACAGGGTCCGGGGGAGCAGTACTTC. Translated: CASSYRQGPGEQYF.